The clone carrying this TCR beta chain was picked up one time. The sample comes from a study of shared clonotypes between healthy human individuals. Here immunoSEQ multiplex PCR was the method, and the copy in TCRdb shows in-frame clones only, minus some. The table lists over a million clones, 96% of them singletons. Trimming cost V 0 bases and J 6 bases, with 12 bases left between them. Germline CDR1 is SGHTA and CDR2 is FQGNSA. There are 15 residues in the CDR3. The sequenced sample was naive CD4+ T cells sorted from blood. Subset in this sample: CD45RA+ positively selected. The source is a man aged 25-40 years in good health. The chain couples TRBV7-2 to TRBJ2-1; no firm D call. The CDR3 bases are TGTGCCAGCAGCTTAGCGCCCCAGAACCTCAATGAGCAGTTCTTC. This gives the protein CASSLAPQNLNEQFF.